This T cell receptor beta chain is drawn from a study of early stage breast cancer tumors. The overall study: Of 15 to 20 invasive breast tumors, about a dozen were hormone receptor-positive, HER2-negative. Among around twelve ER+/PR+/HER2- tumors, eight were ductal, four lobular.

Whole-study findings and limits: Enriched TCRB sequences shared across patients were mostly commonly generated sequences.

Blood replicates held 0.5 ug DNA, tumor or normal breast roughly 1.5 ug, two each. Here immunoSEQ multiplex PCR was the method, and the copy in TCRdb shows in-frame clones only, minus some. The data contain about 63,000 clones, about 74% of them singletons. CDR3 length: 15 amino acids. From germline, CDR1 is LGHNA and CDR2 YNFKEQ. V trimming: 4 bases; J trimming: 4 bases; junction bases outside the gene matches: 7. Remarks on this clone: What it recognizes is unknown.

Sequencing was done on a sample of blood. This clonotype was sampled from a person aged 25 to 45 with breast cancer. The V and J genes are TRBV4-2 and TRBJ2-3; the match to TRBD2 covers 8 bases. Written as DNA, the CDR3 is TGTGCCAGCAGCCCAGCGGGAGATGCCGCAGATACGCAGTATTTT. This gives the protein CASSPAGDAADTQYF.